This paragraph reports one T cell receptor beta chain. This clone was observed a few times. Its target antigen remains unknown. Base-call qualities are not available, and no considerably larger clone is one nucleotide away. This sample is drawn from a study of beta chain features in type 1 diabetes (dated 2018 in TCRdb). In terms of the full investigation: Mean age, gender distribution, total cell number and subset yield did not differ between patients and healthy donors. Across all samples, some 110,000,000 sorted cells were examined, and cell number per subset correlated strongly with RNA yield. In the study, recently diagnosed type 1 diabetes patients and matched healthy donors were compared on the TCRB repertoires of their sorted circulating CD4+ T cell subsets. Regulatory and stem cell-like memory subsets were isolated from only 8 patients and roughly eight healthy donors, whereas naive and central memory subsets came from all 28 donors.

General conclusions and limits of the study: Type 1 diabetes patients showed a moderate but significant shortening of TCRB CDR3 length in all four CD4+ subsets. Naive, central memory and regulatory TCRB repertoires appeared to be more similar among patients than among healthy donors. HLA sub-analyses involved small numbers of individuals, so any influence of HLA type on TCRB rearrangement remained unresolved. Because cDNA was sequenced instead of genomic DNA, highly expressing activated cells could be over-represented, though the groups showed no difference in activation or CD3 levels. Shorter templates might be favored by PCR, yet because patient and control samples were amplified and corrected together, any such skew would affect both groups equally. At VDJ recombination sites, type 1 diabetes patients had fewer insertions and more deleted nucleotides, which implies abnormalities in thymic rearrangement.

The High Capacity cDNA Reverse Transcription Kit was used to reverse transcribe all of the isolated RNA, meaning that expressed TCRB transcripts were what got sequenced. Naive, central memory and regulatory T cell samples underwent deep immunoSEQ sequencing, averaging roughly 3.5 million total reads per sample. Sorted cells were lysed in RLT buffer, and RNA was extracted using DNase-treated RNeasy Micro or Mini kits according to cell number. Each cell subset was processed on its own to prevent cross-contamination, while patient and healthy donor samples were processed together. Using the immunoSEQ multiplex PCR, TCRB sequences were amplified from cDNA into 87-bp fragments spanning the CDR3 region. Sequencing of the amplicons was done on the Illumina HiSeq platform. On the study's bioinformatics: Synthetic template baselines were used to correct PCR bias computationally, reads within Hamming distance 2 were collapsed, and singletons that could not be merged were discarded. Reads were aligned against IMGT to assign V, D and J genes, CDR3 length and insertions or deletions at six rearrangement sites. Within each subset, clonotype counts were normalized to the number of sorted cells before true diversity and Gini coefficients were calculated with the tcR R package. The overlap coefficient, calculated on TCRB nucleotide sequences, was used to quantify repertoire sharing. Out-of-frame TCRB sequences from naive cells were analyzed to stand in for the pre-selection repertoire. Not all clones reach the TCRdb copy of this immuneACCESS table, which keeps in-frame sequences only. Checked studies attribute under half of the gap to unresolved V genes and leave the rest unexplained. V, J and clone size are those of that table, while D and trimming were read from the DNA. This sample lists around 360,000 clones; around 13% were detected once. The ten biggest clones cover roughly 0.0097% of the sample.

A single peripheral blood draw of around 120 mL on average was collected from each donor into heparinised tubes. A BD FACSAria II was used to sort naive, central memory, regulatory and stem cell-like memory CD4+ T cells with a panel that included CD45RO, CCR7, CD25, CD127, CD95 and CD27. A purity above 95% was achieved for all sorted populations. Right away, PBMCs were isolated by Lymphoprep density gradient centrifugation and were stained directly, with no culture step. To minimize batch effects, samples were stained and sorted in pairs, one healthy donor with one patient per experiment. The sample consisted of naive CD4+ T cells from blood. The sample's cell subset or site label, in plain terms: true naive CD4+ T cells. The sequence derives from a woman under 30 with type 1 diabetes.

CDR3 region: CASSQVRRLAADTQYF. The DNA sequence reads TGCGCCAGCAGCCAAGTTCGGAGACTAGCCGCAGATACGCAGTATTTT. Recombination joined TRBV4-3 with TRBJ2-3, with 7 bases aligning to TRBD2. The CDR3, from cysteine to phenylalanine, totals 16 residues. Of all the DNA, just the CDR3 is kept, 48 bases in frame from base 1. Here V drops 1 base and J drops 4 bases, and the junction holds 8 bases not matched to any gene. As encoded in the germline V gene, CDR1 is LGHNA while CDR2 is YSLEER.